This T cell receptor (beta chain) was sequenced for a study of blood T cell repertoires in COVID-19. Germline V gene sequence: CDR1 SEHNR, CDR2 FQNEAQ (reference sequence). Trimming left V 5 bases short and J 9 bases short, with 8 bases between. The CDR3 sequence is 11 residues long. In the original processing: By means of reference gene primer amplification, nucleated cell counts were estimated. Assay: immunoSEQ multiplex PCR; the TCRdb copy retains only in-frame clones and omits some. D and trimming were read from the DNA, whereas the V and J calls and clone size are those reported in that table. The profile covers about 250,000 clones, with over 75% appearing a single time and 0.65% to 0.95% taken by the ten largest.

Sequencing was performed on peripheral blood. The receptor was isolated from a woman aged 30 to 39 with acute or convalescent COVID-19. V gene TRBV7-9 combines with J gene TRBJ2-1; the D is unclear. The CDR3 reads CASSPRGEQFF. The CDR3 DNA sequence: TGTGCCAGCAGCCCCAGAGGTGAGCAGTTCTTC.